The 11 T cell receptor beta chains below all came from one sample that was sequenced in a study of blood T cell repertoires in COVID-19. Assay used: immunoSEQ multiplex PCR; TCRdb lists only in-frame clones, some missing. The sample carries over 350,000 clones, around 86% recorded once. Input material: peripheral blood. The receptors were sampled from a woman aged 25 to 39 with active or convalescent COVID-19.

The chain joins TRBV5-1 to TRBJ2-1; no firm D call. In germline, CDR1 is SGHRS, CDR2 YFSETQ. With 4 bases removed from V and 8 bases from J, the gap between germline ends came to 10 bases. The CDR3 length is 12 residues. CDR3 amino acids: CASSPLLDEQFF. CDR3 coding DNA: TGCGCCAGCAGCCCACTTTTGGATGAGCAGTTCTTC.

The V and J genes are TRBV28 and TRBJ1-6; 8 bases line up with TRBD1. Per germline, CDR1 MDHEN and CDR2 SYDVKM. The CDR3 covers 17 residues. The J segment lost 2 bases and the V segment lost 6 bases, leaving 9 bases of the junction unmatched. This CDR3 reads CASSTGQGGPYNSPLHF. The DNA of the CDR3 is TGTGCCAGCAGCACAGGACAGGGAGGACCCTATAATTCACCCCTCCACTTT. The variable domain in full, with the rest retrieved from reference TRBV28 and TRBJ1-6, is DVKVTQSSRYLVKRTGEKVFLECVQDMDHENMFWYRQDPGLGLRLIYFSYDVKMKEKGDIPEGYSVSREKKERFSLILESASTNQTSMYLCASSTGQGGPYNSPLHFGNGTRLTVT.

The V and J genes are TRBV19 and TRBJ2-2; the match to TRBD1 covers 7 bases. The CDR3 runs to 14 residues. V trimming: 5 bases; J trimming: 4 bases; junction bases outside the gene matches: 4. The germline CDR1 and CDR2 sequences are LNHDA and SQIVND (reference sequence). Written as DNA, the CDR3 is TGTGCCAGTAGTCTGACAGGGATCACCGGGGAGCTGTTTTTT. Translated, it gives CASSLTGITGELFF.

The chain is built from TRBV4-1 and TRBJ2-5; TRBD2 matches at 10 bases. The CDR3 consists of 16 residues. Per germline, CDR1 MGHRA and CDR2 YSYEKL. V was pared by 0 bases and J by 5 bases, with 6 bases of the junction left unmatched. The CDR3 loop reads CASSQDPSGSHETQYF. In DNA, the CDR3 is TGCGCCAGCAGCCAAGATCCTAGCGGGAGTCACGAGACCCAGTACTTC.

This chain uses TRBV5-6 with TRBJ1-5; D unresolved. Germline V gene lookup returns CDR1 SGHDT and CDR2 YYEEEE. This CDR3 has 16 amino acids. V lost 4 bases and J 1 base, leaving 15 bases between the germline ends. In nucleotides, the CDR3 is TGTGCCAGCAGCCCGTACGCGTCGGGAAGCAATCAGCCCCAGCATTTT. Its protein is CASSPYASGSNQPQHF.

This clone was observed a handful of times. The chain links TRBV3-1 (or the pseudogene TRBV3-2) to TRBJ1-6; TRBD1 aligns across 9 bases. The CDR3 spans 15 residues. Germline trimming cut 4 bases from V and 7 bases from J; bases unmatched to any gene: 5. The germline V gene encodes CDR1 LGHDT and CDR2 YNNKEL (reference sequence). This chain's CDR3 is CASSLATGGNSPLHF. DNA for the CDR3: TGTGCCAGCAGCCTAGCGACAGGGGGGAATTCACCCCTCCACTTT.

The V and J genes are TRBV21-1 and TRBJ1-1; the table gives TRBD1 as D, unverified against the DNA. TRBV21-1 is noted as a pseudogene. The CDR3 length is 16 residues. CDR3 protein: CASSKYRTAENTEAFF. CDR3 nucleotide sequence: TGTGCCAGCAGCAAATATCGGACAGCAGAGAACACTGAAGCTTTCTTT.

The J gene is TRBJ1-6, the V gene TRBV27; TRBD1 is a possible D gene (5 bases). V was shortened by 8 bases and J by 9 bases, with 17 bases between the two germline ends. Germline V lookup: CDR1 MNHEY, CDR2 SMNVEV (reference sequence). The CDR3 spans 14 residues. The CDR3 nucleotides read TGTGCCAGCGGATTGGGAGGGGAAAGTTCACCCCTCCACTTT. Amino acid sequence: CASGLGGESSPLHF.

This chain uses TRBV28 with TRBJ1-2; 7 bases agree with TRBD1. Trimming at V came to 4 bases and at J to 4 bases, leaving 3 bases not matched to a gene. CDR3 size: 13 residues. CDR1 is MDHEN, CDR2 SYDVKM, per germline. The CDR3 DNA reads TGTGCCAGCAGTTCATCAGGGGGCTATGGCTACACCTTC. Its protein product is CASSSSGGYGYTF.

The gene calls are TRBV6-6 and TRBJ1-1; D is ambiguous. The V end lost 5 bases, the J end lost 1 base, and 14 bases lay between the germline ends. Germline lookup yields CDR1 MNHNY and CDR2 SVGAGI (reference sequence). The CDR3 is 15 residues long. CDR3 sequence: CASSDLAAGNTEAFF. The CDR3 DNA follows: TGTGCCAGCAGTGATCTCGCTGCAGGGAACACTGAAGCTTTCTTT.

The rearrangement links TRBV7-8 to TRBJ1-2; tentative D call: TRBD1 (5 bases). The CDR3 is 15 amino acids. Germline V lookup: CDR1 SGHVS, CDR2 FQNEAQ. Trimming removed 3 bases from V and 2 bases from J, with 13 bases in between. The chain's CDR3 is CASSFDQGLNYGYTF. The DNA for the CDR3 is TGTGCCAGCAGCTTCGACCAGGGTTTGAACTATGGCTACACCTTC. The variable domain in full, with the rest retrieved from reference TRBV7-8 and TRBJ1-2, is GAGVSQSPRYKVAKRGQDVALRCDPISGHVSLFWYQQALGQGPEFLTYFQNEAQLDKSGLPSDRFFAERPEGSVSTLKIQRTQQEDSAVYLCASSFDQGLNYGYTFGSGTRLTVV.